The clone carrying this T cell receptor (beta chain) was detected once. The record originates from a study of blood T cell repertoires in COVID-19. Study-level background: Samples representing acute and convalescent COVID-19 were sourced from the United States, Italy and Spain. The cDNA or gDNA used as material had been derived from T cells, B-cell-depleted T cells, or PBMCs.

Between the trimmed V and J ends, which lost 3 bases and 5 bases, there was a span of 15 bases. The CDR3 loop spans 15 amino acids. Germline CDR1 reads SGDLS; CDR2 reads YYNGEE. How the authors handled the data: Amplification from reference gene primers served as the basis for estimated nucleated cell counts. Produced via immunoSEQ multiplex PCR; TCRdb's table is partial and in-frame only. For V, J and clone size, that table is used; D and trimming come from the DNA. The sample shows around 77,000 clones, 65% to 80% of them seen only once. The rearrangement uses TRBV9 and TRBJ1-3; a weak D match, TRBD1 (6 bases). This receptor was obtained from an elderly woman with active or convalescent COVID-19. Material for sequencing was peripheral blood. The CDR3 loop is CASSAGDTTRNTIYF. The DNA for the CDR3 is TGTGCCAGCAGCGCCGGGGACACCACTAGAAACACCATATATTTT.